This T cell receptor beta chain stems from a study of human thymus T cells. General study findings and limits: Thymic and blood repertoires appeared to display a bias in their usage of V and J genes.

Donation was from healthy Finnish infants who were having corrective surgery that addressed congenital heart defects. Only four of the eight donors provided a 0.5-1 mL blood sample. Profiled with immunoSEQ multiplex PCR; TCRdb holds only in-frame clones, not every one. The sample lists about 50,000 clones; 95% were seen once. There are 13 residues in the CDR3. Trimming stripped 0 bases from V and 8 bases from J, with 11 bases between. Germline V CDR1 and CDR2: SGHDT, YYEEEE. This clone has only one observation. Its antigen remains unknown. The sequence came from a girl in the first two years of life with a congenital heart defect but otherwise immunologically healthy. Sequencing input: blood. The chain joins TRBV5-6 to TRBJ1-2, with D uncertain. DNA of the CDR3: TGTGCCAGCAGCTTGGGGTCCGTTGAGGGCTACACCTTC. Encoded protein: CASSLGSVEGYTF.